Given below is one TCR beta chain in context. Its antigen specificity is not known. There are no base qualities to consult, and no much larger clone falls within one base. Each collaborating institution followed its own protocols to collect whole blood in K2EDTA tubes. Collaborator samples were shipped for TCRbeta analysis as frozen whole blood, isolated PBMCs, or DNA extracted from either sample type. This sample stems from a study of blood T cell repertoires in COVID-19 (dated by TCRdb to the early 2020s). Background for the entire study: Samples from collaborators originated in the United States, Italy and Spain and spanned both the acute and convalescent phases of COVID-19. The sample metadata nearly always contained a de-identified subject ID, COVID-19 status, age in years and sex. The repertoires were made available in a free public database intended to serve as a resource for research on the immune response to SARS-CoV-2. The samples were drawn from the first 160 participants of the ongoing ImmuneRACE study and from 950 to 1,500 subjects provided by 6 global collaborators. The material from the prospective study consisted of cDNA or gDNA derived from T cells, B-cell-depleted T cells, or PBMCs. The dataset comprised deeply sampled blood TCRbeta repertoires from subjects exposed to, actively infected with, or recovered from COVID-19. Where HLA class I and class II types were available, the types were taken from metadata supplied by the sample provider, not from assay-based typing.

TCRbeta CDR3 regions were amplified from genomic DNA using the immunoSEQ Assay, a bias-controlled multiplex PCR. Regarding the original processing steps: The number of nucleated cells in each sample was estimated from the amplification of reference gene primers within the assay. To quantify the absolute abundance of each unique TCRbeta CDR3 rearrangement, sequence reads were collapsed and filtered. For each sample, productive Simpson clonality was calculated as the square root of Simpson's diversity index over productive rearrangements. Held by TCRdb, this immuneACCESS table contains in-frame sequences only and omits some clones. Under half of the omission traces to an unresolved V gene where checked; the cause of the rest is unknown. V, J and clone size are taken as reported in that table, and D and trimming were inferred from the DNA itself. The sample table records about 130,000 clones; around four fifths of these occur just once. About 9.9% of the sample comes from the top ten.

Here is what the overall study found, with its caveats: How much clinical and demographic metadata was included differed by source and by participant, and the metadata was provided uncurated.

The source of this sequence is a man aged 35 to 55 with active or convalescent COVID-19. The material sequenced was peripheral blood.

The DNA is TGTGCCAGCAGTGACGGGGCAGGGGGCGGAAATCAGCCCCAGCATTTT. The resulting protein is CASSDGAGGGNQPQHF. The chain is assembled from TRBV6-1 and TRBJ1-5; TRBD1 aligns with 8 central bases. Spanning cysteine to phenylalanine, the CDR3 consists of 16 amino acids. Just CDR3 DNA is preserved here, 48 bases in frame from base 1. CDR1 and CDR2, looked up from the germline V gene, are MNHNS and SASEGT. After removal of 3 bases from V and 4 bases from J, the junction retains 8 bases not matched to a gene.